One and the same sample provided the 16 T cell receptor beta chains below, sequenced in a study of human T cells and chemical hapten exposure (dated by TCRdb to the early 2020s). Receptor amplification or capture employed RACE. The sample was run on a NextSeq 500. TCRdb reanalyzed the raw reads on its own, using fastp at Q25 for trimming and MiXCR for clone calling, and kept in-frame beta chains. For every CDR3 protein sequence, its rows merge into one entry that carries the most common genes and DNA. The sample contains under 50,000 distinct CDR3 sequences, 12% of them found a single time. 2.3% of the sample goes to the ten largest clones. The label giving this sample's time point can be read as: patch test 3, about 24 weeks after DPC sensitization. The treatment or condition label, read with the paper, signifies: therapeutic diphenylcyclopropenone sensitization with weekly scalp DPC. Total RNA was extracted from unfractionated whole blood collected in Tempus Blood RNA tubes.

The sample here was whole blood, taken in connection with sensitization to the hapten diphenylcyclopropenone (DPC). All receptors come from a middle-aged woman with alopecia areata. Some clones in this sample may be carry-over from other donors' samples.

CDR3 sequence: CASSLSVATNQPQHF. CDR3 nucleotide sequence: TGTGCCAGCAGCTTAAGTGTTGCGACCAATCAGCCCCAGCATTTT. The chain recombines TRBV7-2 with TRBJ1-5; D is undetermined. In germline, CDR1 is SGHTA, CDR2 FQGNSA. This CDR3 region has 15 residues. V lost 2 bases to trimming and J lost 3 bases, with 11 bases between them.

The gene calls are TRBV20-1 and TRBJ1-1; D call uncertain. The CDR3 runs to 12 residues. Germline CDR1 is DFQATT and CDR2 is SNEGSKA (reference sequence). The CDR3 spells CKAEEPGTEAFF. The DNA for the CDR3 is TGCAAGGCCGAAGAGCCCGGCACTGAAGCTTTCTTT.

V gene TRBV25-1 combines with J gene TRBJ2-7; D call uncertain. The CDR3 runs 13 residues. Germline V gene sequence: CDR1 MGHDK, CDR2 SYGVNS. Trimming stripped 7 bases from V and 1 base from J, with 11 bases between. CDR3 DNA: TGTGCCAGCATCCGCGCAGGTTCCTACGAGCAGTACTTC. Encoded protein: CASIRAGSYEQYF.

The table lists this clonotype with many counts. The CDR3 DNA reads TGTGCCAGCAGCTTACAGCTAGTGGCGGATACGCAGTATTTT. This translates into CASSLQLVADTQYF. V and J are TRBV11-3 and TRBJ2-3; unclear D gene. V gave up 2 bases and J gave up 6 bases, with 12 bases separating them. The CDR3 runs 14 residues. Germline V gene data show CDR1 as SGHNT and CDR2 as YENEEA.

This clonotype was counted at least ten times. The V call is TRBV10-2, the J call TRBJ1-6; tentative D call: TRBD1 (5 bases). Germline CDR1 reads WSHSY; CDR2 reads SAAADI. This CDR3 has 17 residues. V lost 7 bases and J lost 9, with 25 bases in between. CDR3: CASTPIRGEFTASPLHF. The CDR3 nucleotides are TGCGCCAGCACCCCAATTAGAGGGGAATTTACGGCTTCACCCCTCCACTTT.

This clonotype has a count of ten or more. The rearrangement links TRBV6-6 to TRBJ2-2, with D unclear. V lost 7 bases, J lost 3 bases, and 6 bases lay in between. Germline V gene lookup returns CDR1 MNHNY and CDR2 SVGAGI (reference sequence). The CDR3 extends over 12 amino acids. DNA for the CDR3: TGTGCCAGCACCCTTTACACCGGGGAGCTGTTTTTT. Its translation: CASTLYTGELFF.

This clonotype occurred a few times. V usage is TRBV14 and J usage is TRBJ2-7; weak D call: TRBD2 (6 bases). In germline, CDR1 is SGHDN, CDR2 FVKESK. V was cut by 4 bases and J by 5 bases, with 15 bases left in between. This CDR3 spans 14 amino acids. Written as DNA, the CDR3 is TGTGCCAGCAGCCGAGGGCTGTGGGAGGACGAGCAGTACTTC. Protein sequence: CASSRGLWEDEQYF.

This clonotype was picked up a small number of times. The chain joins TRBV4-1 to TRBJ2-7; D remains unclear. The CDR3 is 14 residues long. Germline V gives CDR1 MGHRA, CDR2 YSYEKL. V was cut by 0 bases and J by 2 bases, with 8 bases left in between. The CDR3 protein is CASSQELGPYEQYF. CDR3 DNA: TGCGCCAGCAGCCAAGAGCTGGGTCCCTACGAGCAGTACTTC.

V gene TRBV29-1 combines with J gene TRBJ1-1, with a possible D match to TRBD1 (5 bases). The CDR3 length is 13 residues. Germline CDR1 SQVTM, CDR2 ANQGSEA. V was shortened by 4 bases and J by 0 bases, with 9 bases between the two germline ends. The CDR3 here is CSVGQSMNTEAFF. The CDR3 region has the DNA TGCAGCGTTGGACAGTCCATGAACACTGAAGCTTTCTTT.

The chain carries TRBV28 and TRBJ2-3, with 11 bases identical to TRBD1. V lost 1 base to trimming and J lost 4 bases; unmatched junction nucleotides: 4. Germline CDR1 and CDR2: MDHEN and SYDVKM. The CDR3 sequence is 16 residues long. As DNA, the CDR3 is TGTGCCAGCAGTTTATCAGGACAGGGGGCTCCAGATACGCAGTATTTT. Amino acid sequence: CASSLSGQGAPDTQYF.

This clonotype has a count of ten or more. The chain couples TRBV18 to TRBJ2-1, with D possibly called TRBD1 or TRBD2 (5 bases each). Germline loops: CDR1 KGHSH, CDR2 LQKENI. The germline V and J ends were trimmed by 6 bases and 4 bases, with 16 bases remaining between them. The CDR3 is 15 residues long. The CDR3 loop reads CASSGRTPLYNEQFF. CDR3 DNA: TGTGCCAGCTCGGGACGGACTCCTCTATACAATGAGCAGTTCTTC. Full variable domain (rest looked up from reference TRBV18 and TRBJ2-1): NAGVMQNPRHLVRRRGQEARLRCSPMKGHSHVYWYRQLPEEGLKFMVYLQKENIIDESGMPKERFSAEFPKEGPSILRIQQVVRGDSAAYFCASSGRTPLYNEQFFGPGTRLTVL.

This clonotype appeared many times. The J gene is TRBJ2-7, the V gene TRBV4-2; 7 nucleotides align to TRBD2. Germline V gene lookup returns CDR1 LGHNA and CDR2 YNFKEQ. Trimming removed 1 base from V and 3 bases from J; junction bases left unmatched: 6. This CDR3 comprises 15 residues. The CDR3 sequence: CASSQGTSEGYEQYF. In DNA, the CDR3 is TGTGCCAGCAGCCAAGGTACTAGCGAGGGCTACGAGCAGTACTTC.

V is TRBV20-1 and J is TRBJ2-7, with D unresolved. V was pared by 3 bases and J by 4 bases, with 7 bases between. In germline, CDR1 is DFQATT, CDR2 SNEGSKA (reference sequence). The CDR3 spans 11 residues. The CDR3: CSASPGYEQYF. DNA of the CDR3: TGCAGTGCTAGCCCCGGGTACGAGCAGTACTTC.

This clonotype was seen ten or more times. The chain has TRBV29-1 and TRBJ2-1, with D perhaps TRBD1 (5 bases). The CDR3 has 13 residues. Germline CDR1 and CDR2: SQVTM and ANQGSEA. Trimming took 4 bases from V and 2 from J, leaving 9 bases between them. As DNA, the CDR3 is TGCAGCGTTGCGCAGGGAACCTACAATGAGCAGTTCTTC. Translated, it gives CSVAQGTYNEQFF.

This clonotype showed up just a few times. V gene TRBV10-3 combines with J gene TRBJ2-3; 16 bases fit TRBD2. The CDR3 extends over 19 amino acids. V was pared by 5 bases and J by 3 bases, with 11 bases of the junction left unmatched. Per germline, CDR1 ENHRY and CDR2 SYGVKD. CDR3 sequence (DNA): TGTGCCATCAGTCCGGGACTAGCGGGAGGGACGGGGCGTACAGATACGCAGTATTTT. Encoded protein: CAISPGLAGGTGRTDTQYF.

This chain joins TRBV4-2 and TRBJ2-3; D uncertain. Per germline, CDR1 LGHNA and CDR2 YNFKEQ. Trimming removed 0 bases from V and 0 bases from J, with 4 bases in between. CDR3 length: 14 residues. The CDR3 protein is CASSQERSTDTQYF. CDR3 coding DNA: TGTGCCAGCAGCCAAGAAAGGAGCACAGATACGCAGTATTTT.